Each of the 23 T cell receptor beta chains below was sequenced from the same sample in a study of shared clonotypes between healthy human individuals. Profiled with immunoSEQ multiplex PCR; TCRdb holds only in-frame clones, not every one. The sample shows 850,000 to 1,200,000 clones, roughly 70% of them seen only once. The source material was memory CD4+ T cells sorted from blood. Noted subset: CD45RA-negative fraction. The receptors derive from a man aged 18 to 29 in good health.

The chain combines TRBV6-1 with TRBJ1-6, with D possibly being TRBD1 (5 bases). Germline loops: CDR1 MNHNS, CDR2 SASEGT. The CDR3 extends over 15 amino acids. With 2 bases removed from V and 3 bases from J, the gap between germline ends came to 8 bases. CDR3 residues: CASSERQIYNSPLHF. The CDR3 DNA reads as TGTGCCAGCAGTGAAAGACAGATCTATAATTCACCCCTCCACTTT.

The gene calls are TRBV4-2 and TRBJ1-5; D is unclear. CDR1 LGHNA and CDR2 YNFKEQ come from the germline V gene. V was trimmed by 4 bases and J by 9 bases, leaving 16 bases between them. The CDR3 totals 14 residues. The CDR3 reads CASSPLTDGMPQHF. The CDR3 nucleotides read TGTGCCAGCAGCCCCCTCACGGACGGCATGCCCCAGCATTTT.

The J gene is TRBJ2-3, the V gene TRBV6-5; D may be TRBD1 (8 bases). The germline CDR1 and CDR2 sequences are MNHEY and SVGAGI. The V end was cut by 3 bases, the J end by 4 bases, with 14 bases between. The CDR3 spans 15 residues. The CDR3 coding sequence is TGTGCCAGCAGTTATCACAGGGGGGGCGCAGATACGCAGTATTTT. This sequence encodes CASSYHRGGADTQYF.

This chain links TRBV19 with TRBJ1-4; no clear D. The CDR3 has 16 amino acids. Trimming removed 4 bases at V and 0 bases at J, with 12 bases between. Germline CDR1 LNHDA, CDR2 SQIVND (reference sequence). Here the CDR3 DNA reads TGTGCCAGTAGTACCGCAGGACTTACAACTAATGAAAAACTGTTTTTT. Amino acids: CASSTAGLTTNEKLFF.

The chain is built from TRBV6-6 and TRBJ1-2; TRBD1 aligns across 8 bases. The CDR3 covers 16 residues. Germline V lookup: CDR1 MNHNY, CDR2 SVGAGI (reference sequence). With 1 base clipped from V and 4 bases from J, the junction kept 8 bases outside the gene matches. The CDR3 region has the DNA TGTGCCAGCAGTTACTATCAGGGGGCGACCGGCTATGGCTACACCTTC. Residues: CASSYYQGATGYGYTF.

This clone was detected a few times. The chain combines TRBV30 with TRBJ1-1; D uncertain. V was clipped by 3 bases and J by 1 base, with 6 bases between them. Germline CDR1 GTSNPN, CDR2 SVGIG (reference sequence). The CDR3 has 12 amino acids. For the CDR3, the DNA is TGTGCCTGGAGCTACCAGAACACTGAAGCTTTCTTT. As protein: CAWSYQNTEAFF.

V and J are TRBV7-7 and TRBJ2-2, with 8 bases fitting TRBD1. The CDR3 has 13 amino acids. The germline V gene has CDR1 SSHAT and CDR2 FNYEAQ (reference sequence). The CDR3, as DNA: TGTGCAAGCGGACAGGGTCCCTTCGGGGAGCTGTTTTTT. It encodes CASGQGPFGELFF. The whole variable domain, filled in from reference TRBV7-7 and TRBJ2-2, reads GAGVSQSPRYKVTKRGQDVTLRCDPISSHATLYWYQQALGQGPEFLTYFNYEAQPDKSGLPSDRFSAERPEGSISTLTIQRTEQRDSAMYRCASGQGPFGELFFGEGSRLTVL.

The rearrangement links TRBV2 to TRBJ2-5, with 15 bases that match TRBD2. The CDR3 is 14 residues long. J was trimmed by 2 bases and V by 8 bases; bases with no gene match: 0. Looked up from germline, CDR1 is SNHLY and CDR2 is FYNNEI. The CDR3 loop reads CASGTSGGQETQYF. For the CDR3, the DNA is TGTGCCAGCGGGACTAGCGGGGGGCAAGAGACCCAGTACTTC.

This clone was seen a handful of times. CDR3 protein: CASSPTGTGDHGYTF. The CDR3 DNA reads TGTGCCAGCAGCCCTACCGGGACAGGGGATCATGGCTACACCTTC. The V gene is TRBV5-8, the J gene TRBJ1-2, with TRBD1 matching over 10 bases. Germline trimming cut 4 bases from V and 6 bases from J; bases unmatched to any gene: 9. CDR1 and CDR2 from the germline V gene are SGHTS and YDEGEE. The CDR3 sequence is 15 residues long.

The rearrangement joins TRBV6-5 to TRBJ2-3, with a weak D call TRBD2 (6 bases). CDR1 and CDR2 from the germline V gene are MNHEY and SVGAGI. The CDR3 loop spans 16 amino acids. Trimming pared 2 bases from V and 0 bases from J, leaving 12 bases between. CDR3 sequence (DNA): TGTGCCAGCAGTTACGAGGCGGGATCTAGCACAGATACGCAGTATTTT. Translated: CASSYEAGSSTDTQYF.

The chain combines TRBV2 with TRBJ2-1; D ambiguous. This CDR3 has 13 amino acids. V was clipped by 6 bases and J by 10 bases, with 16 bases between them. Per the germline V gene, CDR1 is SNHLY and CDR2 is FYNNEI. The CDR3 here is CASSNSLPGEQFF. CDR3 bases: TGTGCCAGCAGCAATAGTCTTCCAGGAGAGCAGTTCTTC.

The chain joins TRBV2 to TRBJ1-6; D possibly corresponds to TRBD1 (5 bases). Looked up from germline, CDR1 is SNHLY and CDR2 is FYNNEI. The length of the CDR3 is 15 residues. V lost 3 bases, J lost 6 bases, and 12 bases lay in between. CDR3 in amino acids: CASSDPRTPNSPLHF. The CDR3 region has the DNA TGTGCCAGCAGTGACCCAAGGACACCTAATTCACCCCTCCACTTT.

V is TRBV5-1 and J is TRBJ2-1; tentative D call: TRBD2 (5 bases). The CDR3 loop spans 14 amino acids. With 2 bases removed from V and 9 bases from J, the gap between germline ends came to 15 bases. The V gene's germline CDR1 is SGHRS and CDR2 YFSETQ. CDR3: CASSFLPGTGEQFF. CDR3 DNA: TGCGCCAGCAGCTTTCTTCCGGGAACCGGTGAGCAGTTCTTC. The entire variable domain, with the rest obtained from reference TRBV5-1 and TRBJ2-1, is as follows: KAGVTQTPRYLIKTRGQQVTLSCSPISGHRSVSWYQQTPGQGLQFLFEYFSETQRNKGNFPGRFSGRQFSNSRSEMNVSTLELGDSALYLCASSFLPGTGEQFFGPGTRLTVL.

The V call is TRBV7-2, the J call TRBJ2-1; 7 nucleotides match TRBD2. The CDR3 extends over 16 amino acids. V was pared by 3 bases and J by 0 bases, with 5 bases of the junction left unmatched. Germline V lookup: CDR1 SGHTA, CDR2 FQGNSA. The CDR3 loop is CASSLGSGISYNEQFF. The CDR3 nucleotides read TGTGCCAGCAGCTTGGGAAGCGGGATCTCCTACAATGAGCAGTTCTTC.

This clone has just one count. The chain employs TRBV5-8 and TRBJ2-5, with D maybe TRBD1 (6 bases). Germline lookup yields CDR1 SGHTS and CDR2 YDEGEE. This CDR3 region has 14 residues. Trimming took 3 bases from V and 2 from J, leaving 11 bases between them. CDR3 bases: TGTGCCAGCAGCTGGGGCCAGGGGCAAGAGACCCAGTACTTC. As protein: CASSWGQGQETQYF. The full variable domain, completed using reference TRBV5-8 and TRBJ2-5, is EAGVTQSPTHLIKTRGQQATLRCSPISGHTSVYWYQQALGLGLQFLLWYDEGEERNRGNFPPRFSGRQFPNYSSELNVNALELEDSALYLCASSWGQGQETQYFGPGTRLLVL.

This chain connects TRBV9 to TRBJ2-2; a weak D match, TRBD2 (7 bases). Germline values: CDR1 SGDLS, CDR2 YYNGEE. The CDR3 has 15 residues. The germline V and J ends were trimmed by 4 bases and 7 bases, with 17 bases remaining between them. The CDR3 DNA is TGTGCCAGCAGCCCCTCGGCGGGGGCAGTCGGGGAGCTGTTTTTT. Amino acid sequence: CASSPSAGAVGELFF.

In DNA, the CDR3 is TGTGCCAGCAGTTTAAGCAGGGGGGCTGGGGCCAACGTCCTGACTTTC. It specifies CASSLSRGAGANVLTF. The chain is built from TRBV2 and TRBJ2-6; D possibly corresponds to TRBD1 (7 bases). V was clipped by 5 bases and J by 2 bases, with 13 bases between them. The CDR3 is 16 residues long. Germline lookup yields CDR1 SNHLY and CDR2 FYNNEI.

CDR3 in amino acids: CATSRAGGVDGEQFF. The CDR3 DNA is TGTGCCACCAGCAGAGCCGGAGGAGTGGACGGTGAGCAGTTCTTC. The gene calls are TRBV15 and TRBJ2-1; D is perhaps TRBD2 (5 bases). V was shortened by 1 base and J by 9 bases, with 16 bases between the two germline ends. Germline assignment: CDR1 LNHNV and CDR2 YYDKDF (reference sequence). The CDR3 is 15 amino acids.

This clone was counted only a few times. The rearrangement links TRBV29-1 to TRBJ2-3, with D possibly matching TRBD2 (6 bases). From germline, CDR1 is SQVTM and CDR2 ANQGSEA. V lost 6 bases, J lost 1 base, and 17 bases lay in between. CDR3 length equals 15 residues. This CDR3 reads CSVRNWGVGTDTQYF. CDR3 coding DNA: TGCAGCGTCCGCAATTGGGGGGTTGGCACAGATACGCAGTATTTT.

The genes are TRBV5-4 and TRBJ1-1; 9 bases are shared with TRBD1. Germline V gene data show CDR1 as SGHNT and CDR2 as YYREEE (reference sequence). Germline trimming cut 4 bases from V and 4 bases from J; bases unmatched to any gene: 8. The length of the CDR3 is 15 residues. The CDR3 here is CASSGGTGYFTEAFF. The CDR3 bases are TGTGCCAGCAGCGGGGGGACAGGGTATTTCACTGAAGCTTTCTTT. Using reference TRBV5-4 and TRBJ1-1 for the parts outside the CDR3, the full variable domain is ETGVTQSPTHLIKTRGQQVTLRCSSQSGHNTVSWYQQALGQGPQFIFQYYREEENGRGNFPPRFSGLQFPNYSSELNVNALELDDSALYLCASSGGTGYFTEAFFGQGTRLTVV.

The chain couples TRBV11-2 to TRBJ1-1, with 10 bases aligning to TRBD1. CDR3 length equals 15 residues. J was trimmed by 12 bases and V by 0 bases; bases with no gene match: 10. Per germline, CDR1 SGHAT and CDR2 FQNNGV. CDR3 residues: CASSLEPDRGGSTFF. The DNA of the CDR3 is TGTGCCAGCAGCTTAGAACCGGACAGGGGGGGGTCAACTTTCTTT.

V and J are TRBV19 and TRBJ1-2; 9 nucleotides agree with TRBD1. J was trimmed by 2 bases and V by 8 bases; bases with no gene match: 3. Looked up from germline, CDR1 is LNHDA and CDR2 is SQIVND (reference sequence). This CDR3 is 13 amino acids long. In nucleotides, the CDR3 is TGTGCCAGTGCCGGGACAGGGAACTATGGCTACACCTTC. This encodes CASAGTGNYGYTF.

V usage is TRBV10-3 and J usage is TRBJ2-5, with TRBD2 identical over 8 bases. This CDR3 has 17 amino acids. The V and J ends lost 0 bases and 4 bases, in that order; junction bases with no gene match: 10. CDR1 is ENHRY, CDR2 SYGVKD, per germline. The CDR3 DNA sequence: TGTGCCATCAGTGAGTCCCAGCGGGGGACACAGGTAGAGACCCAGTACTTC. This codes for CAISESQRGTQVETQYF.